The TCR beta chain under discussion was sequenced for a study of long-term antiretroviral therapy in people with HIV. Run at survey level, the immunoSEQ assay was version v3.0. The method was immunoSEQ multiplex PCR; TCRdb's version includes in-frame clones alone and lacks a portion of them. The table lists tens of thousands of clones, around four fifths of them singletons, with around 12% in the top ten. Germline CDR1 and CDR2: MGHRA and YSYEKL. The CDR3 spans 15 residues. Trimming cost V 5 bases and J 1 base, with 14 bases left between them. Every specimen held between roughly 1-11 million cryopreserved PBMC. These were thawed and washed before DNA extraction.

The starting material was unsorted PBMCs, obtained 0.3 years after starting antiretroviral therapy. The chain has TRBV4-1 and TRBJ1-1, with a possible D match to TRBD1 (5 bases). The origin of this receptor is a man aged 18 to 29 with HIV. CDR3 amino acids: CASSSHGGQNTEAFF. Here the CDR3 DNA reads TGCGCCAGCAGCAGTCACGGGGGTCAGAACACTGAAGCTTTCTTT.